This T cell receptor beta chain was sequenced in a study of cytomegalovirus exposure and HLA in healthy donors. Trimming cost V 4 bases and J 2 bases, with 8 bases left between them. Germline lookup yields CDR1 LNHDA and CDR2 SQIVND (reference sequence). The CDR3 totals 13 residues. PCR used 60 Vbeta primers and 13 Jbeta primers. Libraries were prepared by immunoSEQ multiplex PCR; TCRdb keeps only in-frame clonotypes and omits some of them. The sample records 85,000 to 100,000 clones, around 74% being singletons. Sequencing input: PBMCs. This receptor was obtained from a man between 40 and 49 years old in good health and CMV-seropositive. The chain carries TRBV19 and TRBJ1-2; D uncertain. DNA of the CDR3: TGTGCCAGTAGTAAGACTTTAAACTATGGCTACACCTTC. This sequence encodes CASSKTLNYGYTF.